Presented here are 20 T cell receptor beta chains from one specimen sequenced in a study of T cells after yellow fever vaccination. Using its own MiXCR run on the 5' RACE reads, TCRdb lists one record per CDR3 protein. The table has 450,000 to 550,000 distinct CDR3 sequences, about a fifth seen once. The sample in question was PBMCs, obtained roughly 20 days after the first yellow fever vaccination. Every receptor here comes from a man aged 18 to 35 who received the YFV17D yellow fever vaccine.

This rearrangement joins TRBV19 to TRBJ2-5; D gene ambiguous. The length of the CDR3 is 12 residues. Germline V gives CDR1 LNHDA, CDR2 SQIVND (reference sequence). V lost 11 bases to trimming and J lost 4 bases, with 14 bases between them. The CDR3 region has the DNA TGTGCCTGTCGTGGGAACGGAGAGACCCAGTACTTC. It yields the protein CACRGNGETQYF.

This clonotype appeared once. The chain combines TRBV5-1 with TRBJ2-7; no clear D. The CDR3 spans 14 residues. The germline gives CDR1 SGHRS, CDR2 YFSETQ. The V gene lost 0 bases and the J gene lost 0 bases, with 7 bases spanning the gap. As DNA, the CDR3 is TGCGCCAGCAGCTTGGCCCCTCCCTCCTACGAGCAGTACTTC. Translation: CASSLAPPSYEQYF.

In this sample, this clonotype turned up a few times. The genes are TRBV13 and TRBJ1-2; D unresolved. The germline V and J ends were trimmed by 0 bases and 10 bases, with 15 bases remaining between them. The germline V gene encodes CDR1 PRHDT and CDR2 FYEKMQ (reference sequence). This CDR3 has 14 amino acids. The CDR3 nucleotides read TGTGCCAGCAGCTTAGGCCGAACAGTTCAGGCCTACACCTTC. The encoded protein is CASSLGRTVQAYTF.

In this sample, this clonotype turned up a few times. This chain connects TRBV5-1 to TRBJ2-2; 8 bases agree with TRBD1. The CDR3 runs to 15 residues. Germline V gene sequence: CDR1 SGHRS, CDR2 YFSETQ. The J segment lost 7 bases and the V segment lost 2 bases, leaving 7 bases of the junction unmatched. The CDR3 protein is CASSFRQGASGELFF. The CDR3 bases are TGCGCCAGCAGCTTCCGGCAGGGGGCGAGCGGGGAGCTGTTTTTT.

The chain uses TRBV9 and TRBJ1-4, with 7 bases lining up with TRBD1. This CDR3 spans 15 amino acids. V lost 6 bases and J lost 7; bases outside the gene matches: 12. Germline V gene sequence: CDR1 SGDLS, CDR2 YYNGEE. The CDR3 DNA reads TGTGCCAGCACCCGATCAGGGGGGTCGAGTGAAAAACTGTTTTTT. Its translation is CASTRSGGSSEKLFF.

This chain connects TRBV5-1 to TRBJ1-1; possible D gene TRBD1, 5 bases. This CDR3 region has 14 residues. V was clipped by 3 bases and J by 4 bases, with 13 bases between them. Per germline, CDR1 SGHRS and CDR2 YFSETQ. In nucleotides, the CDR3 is TGCGCCAGCAGCTACAAACAGAGGGGCACTGAAGCTTTCTTT. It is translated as CASSYKQRGTEAFF.

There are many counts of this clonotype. CDR3 DNA sequence: TGTGCCAGCAGCCTCTGGACTAGCGGGGGGAATGAGCAGTTCTTC. Translated, it gives CASSLWTSGGNEQFF. V and J are TRBV7-9 and TRBJ2-1; 14 nucleotides match TRBD2. Germline CDR1 SEHNR, CDR2 FQNEAQ (reference sequence). The CDR3 has 15 residues. V trimming: 5 bases; J trimming: 7 bases; junction bases outside the gene matches: 4. The full variable domain, with the rest looked up from reference TRBV7-9 and TRBJ2-1, is DTGVSQNPRHKITKRGQNVTFRCDPISEHNRLYWYRQTLGQGPEFLTYFQNEAQLEKSRLLSDRFSAERPKGSFSTLEIQRTEQGDSAMYLCASSLWTSGGNEQFFGPGTRLTVL.

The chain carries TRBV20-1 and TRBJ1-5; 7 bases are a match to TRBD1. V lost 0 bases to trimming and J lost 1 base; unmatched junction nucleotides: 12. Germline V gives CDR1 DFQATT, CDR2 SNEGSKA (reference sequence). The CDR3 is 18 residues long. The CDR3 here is CSARDFRGFGPSNQPQHF. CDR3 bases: TGCAGTGCTAGAGATTTCAGGGGGTTCGGTCCAAGCAATCAGCCCCAGCATTTT.

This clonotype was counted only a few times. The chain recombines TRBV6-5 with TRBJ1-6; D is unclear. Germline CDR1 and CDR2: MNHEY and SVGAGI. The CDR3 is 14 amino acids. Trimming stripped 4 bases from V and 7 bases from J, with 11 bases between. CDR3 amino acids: CASSSTPKNSPLHF. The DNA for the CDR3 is TGTGCCAGCAGTTCGACCCCCAAGAATTCACCCCTCCACTTT.

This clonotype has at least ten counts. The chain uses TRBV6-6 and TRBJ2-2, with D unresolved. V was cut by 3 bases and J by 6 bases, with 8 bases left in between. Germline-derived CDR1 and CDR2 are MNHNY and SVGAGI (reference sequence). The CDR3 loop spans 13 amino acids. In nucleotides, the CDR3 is TGTGCCAGCAGTTATCTTACAGCCGGGGAGCTGTTTTTT. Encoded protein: CASSYLTAGELFF.

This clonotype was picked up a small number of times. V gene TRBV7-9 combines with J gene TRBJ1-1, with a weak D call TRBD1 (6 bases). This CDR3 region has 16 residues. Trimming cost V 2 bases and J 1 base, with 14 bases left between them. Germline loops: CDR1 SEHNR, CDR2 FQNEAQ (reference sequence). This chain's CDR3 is CASSLRPGERNTEAFF. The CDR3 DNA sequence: TGTGCCAGCAGCTTAAGGCCAGGGGAAAGGAACACTGAAGCTTTCTTT.

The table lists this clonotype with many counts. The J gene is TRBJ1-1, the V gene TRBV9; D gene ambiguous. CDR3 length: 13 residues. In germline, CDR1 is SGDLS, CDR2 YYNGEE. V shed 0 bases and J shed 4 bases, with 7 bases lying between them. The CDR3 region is CASSVDQSTEAFF. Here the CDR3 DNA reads TGTGCCAGCAGCGTAGACCAAAGCACTGAAGCTTTCTTT.

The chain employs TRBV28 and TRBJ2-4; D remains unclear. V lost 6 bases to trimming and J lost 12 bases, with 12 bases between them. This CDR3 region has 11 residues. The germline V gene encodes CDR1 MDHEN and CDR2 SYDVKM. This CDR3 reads CASSFLVTQYF. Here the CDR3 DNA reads TGTGCCAGCAGCTTCCTAGTCACTCAGTACTTC. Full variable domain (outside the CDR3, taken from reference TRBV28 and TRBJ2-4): DVKVTQSSRYLVKRTGEKVFLECVQDMDHENMFWYRQDPGLGLRLIYFSYDVKMKEKGDIPEGYSVSREKKERFSLILESASTNQTSMYLCASSFLVTQYFGAGTRLSVL.

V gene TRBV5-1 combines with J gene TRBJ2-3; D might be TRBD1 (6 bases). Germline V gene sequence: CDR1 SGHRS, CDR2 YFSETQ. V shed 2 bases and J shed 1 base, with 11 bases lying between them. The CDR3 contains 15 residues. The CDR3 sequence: CASSFTGKGTDTQYF. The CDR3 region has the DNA TGCGCCAGCAGCTTCACAGGGAAGGGCACAGATACGCAGTATTTT.

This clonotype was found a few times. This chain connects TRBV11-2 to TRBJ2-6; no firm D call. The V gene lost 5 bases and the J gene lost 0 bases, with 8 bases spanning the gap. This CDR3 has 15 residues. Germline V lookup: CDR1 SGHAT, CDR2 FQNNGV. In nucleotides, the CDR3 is TGTGCCAGCAGCCCGACCCCCTCTGGGGCCAACGTCCTGACTTTC. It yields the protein CASSPTPSGANVLTF. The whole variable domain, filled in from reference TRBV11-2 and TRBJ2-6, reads EAGVAQSPRYKIIEKRQSVAFWCNPISGHATLYWYQQILGQGPKLLIQFQNNGVVDDSQLPKDRFSAERLKGVDSTLKIQPAKLEDSAVYLCASSPTPSGANVLTFGAGSRLTVL.

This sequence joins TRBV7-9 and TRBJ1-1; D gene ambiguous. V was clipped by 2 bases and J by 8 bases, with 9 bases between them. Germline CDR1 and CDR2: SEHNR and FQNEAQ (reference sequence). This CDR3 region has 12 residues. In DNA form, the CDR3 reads TGTGCCAGCAGCTTATTTGGTGGGGAAGCTTTCTTT. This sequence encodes CASSLFGGEAFF.

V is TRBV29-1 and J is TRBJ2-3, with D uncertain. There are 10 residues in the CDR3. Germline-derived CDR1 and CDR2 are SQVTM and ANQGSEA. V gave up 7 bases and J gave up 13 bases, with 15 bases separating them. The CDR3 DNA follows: TGCAGCGCAGATAAGAGACCTGAGTATTTT. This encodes CSADKRPEYF.

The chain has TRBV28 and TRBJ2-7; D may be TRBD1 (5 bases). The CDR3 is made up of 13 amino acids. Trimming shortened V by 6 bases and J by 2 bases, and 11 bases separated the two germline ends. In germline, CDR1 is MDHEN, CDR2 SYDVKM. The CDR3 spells CASSPRTPYEQYV. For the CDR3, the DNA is TGTGCCAGCAGCCCTAGGACACCCTACGAGCAGTACGTC.

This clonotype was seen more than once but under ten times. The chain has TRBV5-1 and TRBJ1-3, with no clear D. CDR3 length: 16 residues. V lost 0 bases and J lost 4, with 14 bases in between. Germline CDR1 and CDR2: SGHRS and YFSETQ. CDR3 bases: TGCGCCAGCAGCTTGGGCCAGACGGTAAAAGGAAACACCATATATTTT. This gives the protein CASSLGQTVKGNTIYF. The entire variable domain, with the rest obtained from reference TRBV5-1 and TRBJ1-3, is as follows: KAGVTQTPRYLIKTRGQQVTLSCSPISGHRSVSWYQQTPGQGLQFLFEYFSETQRNKGNFPGRFSGRQFSNSRSEMNVSTLELGDSALYLCASSLGQTVKGNTIYFGEGSWLTVV.

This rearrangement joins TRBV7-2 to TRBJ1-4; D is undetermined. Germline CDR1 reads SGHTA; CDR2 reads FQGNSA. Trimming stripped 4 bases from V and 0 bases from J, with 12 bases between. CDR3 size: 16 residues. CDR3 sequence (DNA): TGTGCCAGCAGCTCGAAATTCAGCACAACTAATGAAAAACTGTTTTTT. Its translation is CASSSKFSTTNEKLFF.